The clone carrying this T cell receptor beta chain has more than one count but fewer than ten. Its antigen is unknown. Each sample's TCRbeta library yielded on average approximately 41,000 productive templates. Here immunoSEQ multiplex PCR was the method, and the copy in TCRdb shows in-frame clones only, minus some. The sample holds roughly 46,000 clones, 80% to 85% seen once. The data belong to a study of STAT3 mutations in large granular lymphocyte leukemia. Study-wide findings and caveats: At least one immunodominant TCR beta clonotype appeared in every T-cell large granular lymphocyte leukemia patient. Sampling intervals varied between patients and samples. Suggested: STAT3 mutation was not the ancestral event for these clonal expansions.

The germline CDR1 and CDR2 sequences are SGHRS and YFSETQ. The CDR3 spans 15 residues. V was trimmed by 1 base and J by 2 bases, leaving 10 bases between them. This rearrangement joins TRBV5-1 to TRBJ1-5; no clear D. This sequence originates from a human donor with T large granular lymphocyte leukemia. Some clones in this sample may be carry-over from other donors' samples. Input material: PBMCs. CDR3 sequence (DNA): TGCGCCAGCAGCTTGATCGGGGATCGCAATCAGCCCCAGCATTTT. Protein sequence: CASSLIGDRNQPQHF.